This T cell receptor beta chain was documented in a study of blood T cell repertoires in COVID-19. Study-wide background: Some COVID-19 samples were acute and others convalescent; all came from the United States, Italy and Spain. From T cells, B-cell-depleted T cells, or PBMCs came the material, which was cDNA or gDNA.

Original analysis: It was from reference gene primer amplification that nucleated cell counts were estimated. This table comes from immunoSEQ multiplex PCR, and its TCRdb copy is limited to in-frame clones, with some not included. V and J calls and clone size are copied from that table; D and trimming were computed from the DNA. The sample has a few hundred thousand clones; roughly 85% are singletons. The CDR3 contains 15 residues. V trimming: 6 bases; J trimming: 3 bases; junction bases outside the gene matches: 9. CDR1 MNHEY and CDR2 SMNVEV come from the germline V gene (reference sequence). This sequence originates from a woman under 30 with acute or convalescent COVID-19. V gene TRBV27 combines with J gene TRBJ1-2, with 8 bases lining up with TRBD1. Sequencing was done on a sample of peripheral blood. CDR3 amino acids: CASRSPGQGDYGYTF. The CDR3 nucleotides are TGTGCCAGCAGGTCACCCGGACAGGGAGACTATGGCTACACCTTC.